Below, 27 T cell receptor beta chains from the same sample are listed, as sequenced in a study of T-cell reconstitution after alpha-beta-depleted transplantation in children. The TCRbeta library incorporated unique molecular identifiers. TCRdb analysed the PCR reads with MiXCR anew, one entry per CDR3 protein. This table has 250,000 or so distinct CDR3 sequences, just under 8.5% appearing once. The source was PBMCs, mostly from graft donor cells, collected 180 days after TCRalphabeta/CD19-depleted stem cell transplant. These receptors were taken from a male patient younger than 18 who had a stem cell transplant for acute lymphoblastic leukemia, so the T cells may come from the graft donor.

This clonotype has at least ten counts. The rearrangement links TRBV28 to TRBJ2-4; D is ambiguous. Trimming left V 6 bases short and J 1 base short, with 7 bases between. This CDR3 has 13 residues. Germline V gene lookup returns CDR1 MDHEN and CDR2 SYDVKM. CDR3 in DNA: TGTGCCAGCAGGGGTTACGCCAAAAACATTCAGTACTTC. Translation gives CASRGYAKNIQYF.

This clonotype was recorded a few times. The chain couples TRBV4-2 to TRBJ2-3; 10 bases agree with TRBD2. The CDR3 runs 16 residues. Trimming cost V 0 bases and J 3 bases; bases outside gene matches: 3. Looked up from germline, CDR1 is LGHNA and CDR2 is YNFKEQ. CDR3 nucleotide sequence: TGTGCCAGCAGCCAAGATACAGCGGGAGGGACAGATACGCAGTATTTT. Amino acid sequence: CASSQDTAGGTDTQYF.

This clonotype has a count of ten or more. The DNA of the CDR3 is TGTGCCAGCAGCTCTACCCGGGAGACCCAGTACTTC. It translates to CASSSTRETQYF. This rearrangement joins TRBV7-9 to TRBJ2-5; D ambiguous. The CDR3 is 12 residues long. Germline lookup yields CDR1 SEHNR and CDR2 FQNEAQ (reference sequence). Between the trimmed V and J ends, which lost 4 bases and 5 bases, there was a span of 8 bases.

V usage is TRBV5-1 and J usage is TRBJ2-7; D gene ambiguous. Germline-derived CDR1 and CDR2 are SGHRS and YFSETQ. With 0 bases removed from V and 0 bases from J, the gap between germline ends came to 7 bases. This CDR3 is built from 14 residues. The CDR3 protein is CASSLASSSYEQYF. Here the CDR3 DNA reads TGCGCCAGCAGCTTGGCGTCGAGCTCCTACGAGCAGTACTTC.

This clonotype was picked up many times. CDR3 coding DNA: TGTGCCAGCAGCTTGAGCCCCCTTGGAAACACCATATATTTT. Protein: CASSLSPLGNTIYF. V usage is TRBV5-6 and J usage is TRBJ1-3; no reliable D call. CDR1 and CDR2 (germline): SGHDT, YYEEEE. V shed 1 base and J shed 3 bases, with 8 bases lying between them. This CDR3 has 14 residues.

At least ten counts were recorded for this clonotype. The V and J genes are TRBV7-3 and TRBJ2-2, with D perhaps matching TRBD1 (6 bases). CDR1 is SGHTA and CDR2 is FQGTGA in the germline V gene. The length of the CDR3 is 14 residues. Trimming left V 2 bases short and J 6 bases short, with 10 bases between. CDR3 loop: CASSLSPGAGELFF. The CDR3 coding sequence is TGTGCCAGCAGCTTATCCCCAGGGGCCGGGGAGCTGTTTTTT.

This clonotype was detected ten times or more. The rearrangement joins TRBV12-3 or TRBV12-4 to TRBJ2-7, with 7 bases identical to TRBD1. CDR3 size: 15 residues. With 5 bases clipped from V and 4 bases from J, the junction kept 11 bases outside the gene matches. The CDR3 region is CASSPRLQGKYEQYF. The DNA of the CDR3 is TGTGCCAGCAGTCCACGACTACAGGGGAAGTACGAGCAGTACTTC.

A single count supports this clonotype. Being one base from a much bigger clone, this may be a read error. CDR3 amino acids: CSVRRTTAGDQPQHF. The CDR3 DNA sequence: TGCAGTGTTCGTCGGACGACCGCGGGAGATCAGCCCCAGCATTTT. The chain carries TRBV20-1 and TRBJ1-5; D is unclear. CDR1 DFQATT and CDR2 SNEGSKA come from the germline V gene (reference sequence). The CDR3 contains 15 residues. V was pared by 7 bases and J by 5 bases, with 21 bases between.

This clonotype was observed many times. The chain recombines TRBV10-3 with TRBJ2-5, with 9 bases identical to TRBD2. The trim removed 4 bases at V and 0 bases at J, leaving 9 bases unmatched. Germline V lookup: CDR1 ENHRY, CDR2 SYGVKD. The CDR3 consists of 17 residues. The CDR3 nucleotides read TGTGCCATCAGTGGGCCAGAAGAGCGGGGGGACCAAGAGACCCAGTACTTC. Translating it yields CAISGPEERGDQETQYF.

The sample holds a few counts of this clonotype. The chain has TRBV6-1 and TRBJ2-2, with TRBD1 matching 9 bases. Germline CDR1 and CDR2: MNHNS and SASEGT. V dropped 7 bases and J dropped 1; count of bases not matched to a gene: 10. The CDR3 loop spans 17 amino acids. CDR3 nucleotides: TGTGCCAGCACCCATAGGGGACAGGGACAGAACACCGGGGAGCTGTTTTTT. Amino acid sequence: CASTHRGQGQNTGELFF.

Ten or more counts support this clonotype. This chain uses TRBV27 with TRBJ2-7; the D gene is possibly TRBD1 (6 bases). This CDR3 has 14 residues. Trimming removed 5 bases from V and 1 base from J, with 12 bases in between. CDR1 and CDR2 from the germline V gene are MNHEY and SMNVEV (reference sequence). CDR3 residues: CASSTGKGSYEQYF. In DNA, the CDR3 is TGTGCCAGCAGTACAGGGAAGGGATCCTACGAGCAGTACTTC.

This clonotype was observed at least ten times. The chain joins TRBV5-1 to TRBJ2-1; 10 bases fit TRBD2. Germline V CDR1 and CDR2: SGHRS, YFSETQ. The V gene end was trimmed by 1 base and the J gene end by 9 bases; junction bases not matched to a gene: 10. This CDR3 region has 16 residues. CDR3 region: CASSLSEREGRVEQFF. CDR3 coding DNA: TGCGCCAGCAGCTTGAGTGAGCGGGAGGGTCGGGTTGAGCAGTTCTTC.

In its sample, this clonotype was seen many times. This chain joins TRBV28 and TRBJ2-1; D not certain. V was cut by 7 bases and J by 8 bases, with 9 bases left in between. CDR1 MDHEN and CDR2 SYDVKM come from the germline V gene. The CDR3 sequence is 11 residues long. The CDR3 coding sequence is TGTGCCAGCATCTCAGGCCATGAGCAGTTCTTC. It yields the protein CASISGHEQFF.

This clonotype was seen repeatedly, ten times or more. The rearrangement links TRBV9 to TRBJ1-3, with D possibly TRBD1 on 5 matching bases. The CDR3 runs 16 residues. V lost 0 bases, J lost 0 bases, and 10 bases lay in between. Germline lookup yields CDR1 SGDLS and CDR2 YYNGEE. The DNA for the CDR3 is TGTGCCAGCAGCGTAGATGGCAGGGACTCTGGAAACACCATATATTTT. This gives the protein CASSVDGRDSGNTIYF.

This clonotype was found many times. The V call is TRBV3-1, the J call TRBJ2-1; D unresolved. Trimming shortened V by 5 bases and J by 0 bases, and 5 bases separated the two germline ends. CDR1 and CDR2 from the germline V gene are LGHDT and YNNKEL (reference sequence). The CDR3 consists of 13 residues. The CDR3 sequence is CASSVNSYNEQFF. The DNA of the CDR3 is TGTGCCAGCAGCGTCAACTCCTACAATGAGCAGTTCTTC.

This clonotype was recorded at least ten times. The V and J genes are TRBV7-7 and TRBJ2-3, with 10 nucleotides matching TRBD2. CDR3 length: 15 amino acids. V shed 5 bases, J shed 4 bases, and the junction held 6 bases outside the gene matches. Per the germline V gene, CDR1 is SSHAT and CDR2 is FNYEAQ (reference sequence). The CDR3 here is CASSPERGGADTQYF. The CDR3 DNA reads as TGTGCCAGCAGCCCCGAGCGGGGGGGCGCAGATACGCAGTATTTT. Looking up the rest from reference TRBV7-7 and TRBJ2-3 gives the full variable domain: GAGVSQSPRYKVTKRGQDVTLRCDPISSHATLYWYQQALGQGPEFLTYFNYEAQPDKSGLPSDRFSAERPEGSISTLTIQRTEQRDSAMYRCASSPERGGADTQYFGPGTRLTVL.

This clonotype was seen many times. The gene calls are TRBV5-1 and TRBJ2-3; no firm D call. Germline CDR1 is SGHRS and CDR2 is YFSETQ. The CDR3 extends over 18 amino acids. With 0 bases removed from V and 2 bases from J, the gap between germline ends came to 19 bases. CDR3 loop: CASSLDSLSVGYTDTQYF. CDR3 sequence (DNA): TGCGCCAGCAGCTTGGATTCCCTGTCCGTGGGGTACACAGATACGCAGTATTTT.

The table lists this clonotype with many counts. V and J are TRBV15 and TRBJ2-7; 8 positions match TRBD2. V lost 5 bases and J lost 3; bases outside the gene matches: 6. Germline CDR1 and CDR2: LNHNV and YYDKDF (reference sequence). The CDR3 consists of 14 residues. This CDR3 is CATSLGSGGYEQYF. CDR3 DNA sequence: TGTGCCACCAGCCTTGGAAGCGGGGGCTACGAGCAGTACTTC. Variable domain in full (rest from reference TRBV15 and TRBJ2-7): DAMVIQNPRYQVTQFGKPVTLSCSQTLNHNVMYWYQQKSSQAPKLLFHYYDKDFNNEADTPDNFQSRRPNTSFCFLDIRSPGLGDTAMYLCATSLGSGGYEQYFGPGTRLTVT.

As for this clonotype: This may stem from a read error, because a much larger clone lies one nucleotide away. The chain carries TRBV9 and TRBJ2-3, with D perhaps being TRBD1 or TRBD2 (6 bases each). Germline V gene sequence: CDR1 SGDLS, CDR2 YYNGEE. The CDR3 contains 17 residues. The CDR3 region is CASSVAIPGAGADPQYF. As DNA, the CDR3 is TGTGCCAGCAGCGTAGCCATCCCGGGGGCAGGGGCAGATCCGCAGTATTTT.

This clonotype was seen a few times. V gene TRBV20-1 combines with J gene TRBJ2-3; D may match TRBD1 or TRBD2 (5 bases each). Germline V lookup: CDR1 DFQATT, CDR2 SNEGSKA (reference sequence). V was pared by 6 bases and J by 2 bases, with 24 bases between. The CDR3 is made up of 17 amino acids. CDR3 region: CSAHGVRTGPYTDTQYF. The CDR3 DNA sequence: TGCAGTGCGCACGGGGTTCGAACGGGGCCCTACACAGATACGCAGTATTTT.

This clonotype was found many times. The chain joins TRBV12-3 or TRBV12-4 to TRBJ1-2, with D hard to call. The V and J ends lost 7 bases and 2 bases respectively, with 11 bases between them. This CDR3 region has 13 residues. The CDR3 nucleotides read TGTGCCAGCACCACACAGCAAAACTATGGCTACACCTTC. Protein product: CASTTQQNYGYTF.

This clonotype was counted at least ten times. The chain uses TRBV29-1 and TRBJ2-3; D gene ambiguous. CDR3 length: 14 amino acids. V was clipped by 3 bases and J by 1 base, with 11 bases between them. Looked up from germline, CDR1 is SQVTM and CDR2 is ANQGSEA. CDR3 bases: TGCAGCGTTGAGCCCCCGCAGGGCACAGATACGCAGTATTTT. This codes for CSVEPPQGTDTQYF.

In its sample, this clonotype was seen many times. This chain connects TRBV5-1 to TRBJ1-1, with TRBD1 matching over 9 bases. V lost 0 bases to trimming and J lost 3 bases; unmatched junction nucleotides: 6. The CDR3 loop spans 16 amino acids. The germline V gene has CDR1 SGHRS and CDR2 YFSETQ. The CDR3 protein is CASSLDGTGYYTEAFF. The CDR3 bases are TGCGCCAGCAGCTTGGATGGGACAGGGTATTACACTGAAGCTTTCTTT. Full variable domain (rest looked up from reference TRBV5-1 and TRBJ1-1): KAGVTQTPRYLIKTRGQQVTLSCSPISGHRSVSWYQQTPGQGLQFLFEYFSETQRNKGNFPGRFSGRQFSNSRSEMNVSTLELGDSALYLCASSLDGTGYYTEAFFGQGTRLTVV.

This clonotype was counted ten times or more. J is TRBJ1-1 and V is TRBV20-1; the D is unclear. From germline, CDR1 is DFQATT and CDR2 SNEGSKA (reference sequence). The CDR3 spans 13 residues. Deletions cut 0 bases from V and 3 bases from J, with 8 bases between. The CDR3 DNA reads TGCAGTGCTAGAGATTCAAGGTACACTGAAGCTTTCTTT. Amino acid sequence: CSARDSRYTEAFF.

This clonotype appeared many times. The chain is built from TRBV7-2 and TRBJ1-2, with a possible D match to TRBD1 (5 bases). Between the trimmed V and J ends, which lost 0 bases and 3 bases, there was a span of 8 bases. CDR3 length equals 14 residues. Germline V gene lookup returns CDR1 SGHTA and CDR2 FQGNSA. Here the CDR3 DNA reads TGTGCCAGCAGCTTAGCTGGCAGGGACTATGGCTACACCTTC. Protein sequence: CASSLAGRDYGYTF.

A note on this clonotype: This may arise from a read error, as a much more abundant clone is one base away. The V call is TRBV6-2 or TRBV6-3, the J call TRBJ1-1; D is uncertain. CDR1 MNHEY and CDR2 SVGEGT come from the germline V gene. V shed 4 bases and J shed 1 base, with 10 bases lying between them. The length of the CDR3 is 14 residues. CDR3 region: CASSLTIANTEAFF. In DNA, the CDR3 is TGTGCCAGCAGTTTGACAATAGCGAACACTGAAGCTTTCTTT.

In regard to this clonotype: This may stem from a read error, because a much larger clone lies one nucleotide away. The chain is built from TRBV18 and TRBJ1-4; 7 bases map to TRBD1. The V gene end was trimmed by 3 bases and the J gene end by 5 bases; junction bases not matched to a gene: 9. Germline assignment: CDR1 KGHSH and CDR2 LQKENI. This CDR3 spans 16 amino acids. Here the CDR3 reads CASSPKAGTDNEKLFF. For the CDR3, the DNA is TGTGCCAGCTCACCGAAGGCCGGGACAGACAATGAAAAACTGTTTTTT.